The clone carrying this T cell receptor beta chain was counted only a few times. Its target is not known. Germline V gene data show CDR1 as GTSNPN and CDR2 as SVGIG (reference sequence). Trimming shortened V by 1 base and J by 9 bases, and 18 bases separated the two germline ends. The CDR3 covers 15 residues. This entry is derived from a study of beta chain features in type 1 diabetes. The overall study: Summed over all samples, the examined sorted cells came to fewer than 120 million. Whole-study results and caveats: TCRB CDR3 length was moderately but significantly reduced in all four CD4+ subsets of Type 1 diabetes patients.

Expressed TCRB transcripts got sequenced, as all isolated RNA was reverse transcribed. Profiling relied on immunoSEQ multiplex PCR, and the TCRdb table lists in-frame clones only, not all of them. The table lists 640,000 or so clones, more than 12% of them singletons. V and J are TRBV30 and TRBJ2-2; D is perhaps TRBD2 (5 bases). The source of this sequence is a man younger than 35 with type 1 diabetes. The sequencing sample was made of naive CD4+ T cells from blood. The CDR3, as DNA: TGTGCCTGGAGTGCCCTGCCTATACGGGATCGGGAGCTGTTTTTT. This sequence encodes CAWSALPIRDRELFF.